The 30 T cell receptor beta chains given below trace back to one sample, sequenced in a study of early T cells in non-severe SARS-CoV-2 infection. TCRdb re-called the 5' RACE reads through MiXCR, storing one row per CDR3 protein. The table shows 85,000 to 100,000 distinct CDR3 sequences, with approximately 11% occurring only once. The source material was whole blood, sampled at baseline. The receptors were gathered from an adult who was a healthcare worker with PCR-confirmed SARS-CoV-2 infection or an uninfected control (not recorded which).

This clonotype was recorded a few times. The V call is TRBV6-1, the J call TRBJ1-4; D is unclear. CDR3 length equals 14 residues. The ends were cut back, 2 bases at V and 2 bases at J, with 6 bases in the middle. The germline V gene encodes CDR1 MNHNS and CDR2 SASEGT. The CDR3 sequence: CASSERQTNEKLFF. Written as DNA, the CDR3 is TGTGCCAGCAGTGAACGGCAGACTAATGAAAAACTGTTTTTT.

The chain joins TRBV10-3 to TRBJ2-1; TRBD2 aligns across 7 bases. V shed 0 bases and J 6 bases; nucleotides not matched to a gene: 5. CDR3 length equals 15 residues. Per germline, CDR1 ENHRY and CDR2 SYGVKD. In DNA, the CDR3 is TGTGCCATCAGTGAGTCGAGACTAGCACGCAATGAGCAGTTCTTC. Its translation: CAISESRLARNEQFF.

J is TRBJ2-3 and V is TRBV15; 9 bases align to TRBD2. The CDR3 runs to 15 residues. Germline lookup yields CDR1 LNHNV and CDR2 YYDKDF (reference sequence). The V and J ends lost 3 bases and 1 base, in that order; junction bases with no gene match: 2. The CDR3 DNA reads TGTGCCACCAGCAGCGAGCGGGGGGGCACAGATACGCAGTATTTT. Translated: CATSSERGGTDTQYF.

The V call is TRBV29-1, the J call TRBJ2-1; D remains unclear. Trimming cost V 4 bases and J 0 bases, with 10 bases left between them. CDR1 is SQVTM and CDR2 is ANQGSEA in the germline V gene. The CDR3 spans 14 residues. The CDR3 DNA follows: TGCAGCGTTGTTGCTGCGTTCTCCTACAATGAGCAGTTCTTC. Protein: CSVVAAFSYNEQFF.

The V and J genes are TRBV27 and TRBJ2-1; D is perhaps TRBD2 (5 bases). Germline CDR1 and CDR2: MNHEY and SMNVEV (reference sequence). This CDR3 contains 14 residues. Trimming stripped 5 bases from V and 8 bases from J, with 16 bases between. CDR3 region: CASSPRTSADEQFF. CDR3 nucleotides: TGTGCCAGCAGTCCCAGGACGTCAGCGGATGAGCAGTTCTTC.

Many counts were recorded for this clonotype. This chain uses TRBV15 with TRBJ2-1, with D tentatively TRBD1 or TRBD2 (5 bases each). Trimming pared 0 bases from V and 10 bases from J, leaving 16 bases between. CDR1 and CDR2 (germline): LNHNV, YYDKDF (reference sequence). The CDR3 runs 15 residues. For the CDR3, the DNA is TGTGCCACCAGCAGAGACGCGACAGCGGCTAGGGAGCAGTTCTTC. This gives the protein CATSRDATAAREQFF.

This clonotype was seen many times. The chain links TRBV12-3 or TRBV12-4 to TRBJ1-2, with D possibly being TRBD1 (6 bases). This CDR3 is built from 15 residues. The V gene lost 3 bases and the J gene lost 4 bases, with 15 bases spanning the gap. CDR3 region: CASSLSQGGSYGYTF. The CDR3 nucleotides read TGTGCCAGCAGTTTGTCACAGGGTGGGAGCTATGGCTACACCTTC.

V and J are TRBV4-2 and TRBJ2-6; D unresolved. Germline assignment: CDR1 LGHNA and CDR2 YNFKEQ. CDR3 length: 14 amino acids. Trimming shortened V by 3 bases and J by 5 bases, and 8 bases separated the two germline ends. For the CDR3, the DNA is TGTGCCAGCAGCCAGGGATCTAGGGCCAACGTCCTGACTTTC. It translates to CASSQGSRANVLTF.

The rearrangement joins TRBV20-1 to TRBJ1-6, with 8 bases matching TRBD1. This CDR3 region has 13 residues. Germline trimming cut 1 base from V and 10 bases from J; bases unmatched to any gene: 3. Germline V lookup: CDR1 DFQATT, CDR2 SNEGSKA (reference sequence). The CDR3 loop is CSARGQGRSPLHF. The CDR3 DNA reads TGCAGTGCTAGAGGACAGGGGCGGTCACCCCTCCACTTT.

This clonotype was seen many times. The chain uses TRBV29-1 and TRBJ1-1; no definite D call. The CDR3 spans 12 residues. Between the trimmed V and J ends, which lost 3 bases and 4 bases, there was a span of 9 bases. In germline, CDR1 is SQVTM, CDR2 ANQGSEA. The DNA of the CDR3 is TGCAGCGTTGATTACGTATTCACTGAAGCTTTCTTT. Residues: CSVDYVFTEAFF.

This clonotype was found a few times. V and J are TRBV29-1 and TRBJ2-2; TRBD2 agrees at 9 bases. This CDR3 is built from 16 residues. The V gene end was trimmed by 6 bases and the J gene end by 6 bases; junction bases not matched to a gene: 14. Germline CDR1 SQVTM, CDR2 ANQGSEA. Here the CDR3 reads CSVEGLAGSRAGELFF. CDR3 DNA sequence: TGCAGCGTGGAGGGGCTAGCGGGAAGTAGAGCCGGGGAGCTGTTTTTT.

The rearrangement links TRBV5-1 to TRBJ2-1; D ambiguous. Germline CDR1 SGHRS, CDR2 YFSETQ. The CDR3 runs to 12 residues. V gave up 1 base and J gave up 5 bases, with 4 bases separating them. The CDR3 nucleotides read TGCGCCAGCAGCTTGAGCGACAATGAGCAGTTCTTC. This encodes CASSLSDNEQFF.

V and J are TRBV20-1 and TRBJ2-1; possibly TRBD2 for D (5 bases). The CDR3 sequence is 16 residues long. The germline gives CDR1 DFQATT, CDR2 SNEGSKA (reference sequence). The V gene lost 2 bases and the J gene lost 4 bases, with 18 bases spanning the gap. The CDR3 spells CSARRTPSGRYNEQFF. CDR3 sequence (DNA): TGCAGTGCTAGACGCACTCCCAGCGGCCGATACAATGAGCAGTTCTTC.

This clonotype occurred many times. This chain connects TRBV2 to TRBJ1-1; D not certain. Between the trimmed V and J ends, which lost 7 bases and 4 bases, there was a span of 13 bases. The CDR3 is 13 amino acids. Germline CDR1 reads SNHLY; CDR2 reads FYNNEI. CDR3 in amino acids: CASMAEGGTEAFF. The CDR3 bases are TGTGCCAGCATGGCGGAGGGTGGCACTGAAGCTTTCTTT.

V gene TRBV5-1 combines with J gene TRBJ2-7, with 12 bases matching TRBD2. The CDR3 runs 15 residues. Trimming removed 4 bases from V and 2 bases from J; junction bases left unmatched: 4. The V gene's germline CDR1 is SGHRS and CDR2 YFSETQ. CDR3 nucleotide sequence: TGCGCCAGCAGCCGGACTAGCGGGACAACCTACGAGCAGTACTTC. Encoded protein: CASSRTSGTTYEQYF.

This clonotype has more than one count but fewer than ten. DNA for the CDR3: TGTGCCAGCAGCTTAGGGGTTCGGCATGGCTACACCTTC. The encoded protein is CASSLGVRHGYTF. V usage is TRBV7-8 and J usage is TRBJ1-2; D remains ambiguous. CDR3 length equals 13 residues. CDR1 SGHVS and CDR2 FQNEAQ come from the germline V gene. Trimming shortened V by 1 base and J by 6 bases, and 9 bases separated the two germline ends.

Ten or more counts support this clonotype. The J gene is TRBJ1-5, the V gene TRBV18; D uncertain. Germline V CDR1 and CDR2: KGHSH, LQKENI. The length of the CDR3 is 13 residues. The V end was cut by 2 bases, the J end by 4 bases, with 6 bases between. The CDR3 loop is CASSPTANQPQHF. In DNA form, the CDR3 reads TGTGCCAGCTCACCAACTGCTAATCAGCCCCAGCATTTT.

This clonotype has just a few counts. This rearrangement joins TRBV20-1 to TRBJ2-7, with a weak D call TRBD2 (6 bases). V was clipped by 3 bases and J by 3 bases, with 12 bases between them. The CDR3 has 13 amino acids. Germline lookup yields CDR1 DFQATT and CDR2 SNEGSKA (reference sequence). CDR3 coding DNA: TGCAGTGCTAGTGCCGGGACTCTCTACGAGCAGTACTTC. The encoded protein is CSASAGTLYEQYF.

The V and J genes are TRBV6-6 and TRBJ2-2; weak D call: TRBD2 (6 bases). This CDR3 region has 17 residues. Germline CDR1 and CDR2: MNHNY and SVGAGI (reference sequence). Trimming stripped 5 bases from V and 2 bases from J, with 18 bases between. CDR3 region: CASSELPGLVNTGELFF. The CDR3 nucleotides read TGTGCCAGCAGTGAGCTTCCGGGACTCGTAAACACCGGGGAGCTGTTTTTT.

The rearrangement joins TRBV9 to TRBJ2-3; no firm D call. The germline V gene encodes CDR1 SGDLS and CDR2 YYNGEE. The V end lost 6 bases, the J end lost 3 bases, and 20 bases lay between the germline ends. This CDR3 contains 16 residues. CDR3 in DNA: TGTGCCAGCAATAAAGGCCAAACCTCTGTGACAGATACGCAGTATTTT. Translation: CASNKGQTSVTDTQYF.

The chain uses TRBV20-1 and TRBJ1-1, with a tentative D call TRBD1 (5 bases). The CDR3 length is 13 residues. CDR1 is DFQATT and CDR2 is SNEGSKA in the germline V gene (reference sequence). V was pared by 2 bases and J by 2 bases, with 9 bases between. CDR3 region: CSARSRANTEAFF. In DNA form, the CDR3 reads TGCAGTGCTAGAAGCAGGGCTAACACTGAAGCTTTCTTT.

This sequence joins TRBV7-2 and TRBJ2-3; D gene ambiguous. From germline, CDR1 is SGHTA and CDR2 FQGNSA. The CDR3 covers 15 residues. The ends were cut back, 1 base at V and 0 bases at J, with 8 bases in the middle. CDR3 protein: CASSLDYTSTDTQYF. The CDR3 coding sequence is TGTGCCAGCAGCTTAGACTACACTAGCACAGATACGCAGTATTTT.

This clonotype was detected a few times. The chain combines TRBV3-1 with TRBJ2-4, with TRBD1 matching 9 bases. CDR1 and CDR2 from the germline V gene are LGHDT and YNNKEL (reference sequence). This CDR3 comprises 15 residues. Trimming cost V 1 base and J 6 bases; bases outside gene matches: 4. CDR3 coding DNA: TGTGCCAGCAGCCAAGGGGACAGGGCGCGAAACATTCAGTACTTC. Encoded protein: CASSQGDRARNIQYF. The entire variable domain, with the rest obtained from reference TRBV3-1 and TRBJ2-4, is as follows: DTAVSQTPKYLVTQMGNDKSIKCEQNLGHDTMYWYKQDSKKFLKIMFSYNNKELIINETVPNRFSPKSPDKAHLNLHINSLELGDSAVYFCASSQGDRARNIQYFGAGTRLSVL.

The sample holds a few counts of this clonotype. The chain links TRBV20-1 to TRBJ2-1; TRBD2 aligns across 9 bases. J was trimmed by 3 bases and V by 5 bases; bases with no gene match: 5. The CDR3 has 14 residues. Looked up from germline, CDR1 is DFQATT and CDR2 is SNEGSKA (reference sequence). CDR3 sequence: CSAYSGSNYNEQFF. The CDR3 DNA reads as TGCAGTGCTTATAGCGGGAGCAACTACAATGAGCAGTTCTTC.

This clonotype has ten or more counts. CDR3 sequence reads: CASSLNTDTQYF. CDR3 nucleotides: TGTGCCAGCAGCTTGAACACAGATACGCAGTATTTT. The V and J genes are TRBV13 and TRBJ2-3; D unclear. CDR3 length equals 12 residues. The ends were cut back, 3 bases at V and 2 bases at J, with 3 bases in the middle. Germline CDR1 reads PRHDT; CDR2 reads FYEKMQ (reference sequence).

In this sample, this clonotype turned up a few times. This chain connects TRBV4-2 to TRBJ2-1; 10 positions match TRBD2. The germline V gene has CDR1 LGHNA and CDR2 YNFKEQ. The CDR3 loop spans 15 amino acids. V trimming: 0 bases; J trimming: 8 bases; junction bases outside the gene matches: 4. The CDR3 spells CASSQELAGLDEQFF. CDR3 in DNA: TGTGCCAGCAGCCAAGAACTAGCGGGACTGGATGAGCAGTTCTTC.

The chain links TRBV5-6 to TRBJ2-3; weak D call: TRBD1 (6 bases). The CDR3 runs 12 residues. V was clipped by 4 bases and J by 5 bases, with 8 bases between them. Germline values: CDR1 SGHDT, CDR2 YYEEEE. The CDR3 region has the DNA TGTGCCAGCAGCAACAGGGAAGATACGCAGTATTTT. It yields the protein CASSNREDTQYF.

This clonotype was found many times. The rearrangement uses TRBV7-9 and TRBJ2-3; D ambiguous. V was cut by 1 base and J by 5 bases, with 7 bases left in between. The V gene's germline CDR1 is SEHNR and CDR2 FQNEAQ (reference sequence). The CDR3 contains 13 residues. The CDR3 nucleotides are TGTGCCAGCAGCTTAGGTTTAGAAGATACGCAGTATTTT. Protein: CASSLGLEDTQYF.

The chain employs TRBV27 and TRBJ1-5, with 9 positions matching TRBD1. CDR1 and CDR2 (germline): MNHEY, SMNVEV (reference sequence). CDR3 length equals 16 residues. J gave up 2 bases and V 0 bases, and 2 bases lay outside the gene matches. The CDR3 sequence is CASSLSGDRGNQPQHF. CDR3 sequence (DNA): TGTGCCAGCAGTTTATCGGGGGACAGGGGCAATCAGCCCCAGCATTTT.

This clonotype has just a few counts. V gene TRBV19 combines with J gene TRBJ2-6, with 9 bases matching TRBD1. Germline V lookup: CDR1 LNHDA, CDR2 SQIVND (reference sequence). CDR3 length equals 17 residues. V shed 5 bases and J 2 bases; nucleotides not matched to a gene: 7. The chain's CDR3 is CASSPGTGLPGANVLTF. CDR3 sequence (DNA): TGTGCCAGTAGTCCCGGGACAGGGTTGCCTGGGGCCAACGTCCTGACTTTC.